Listed here are 21 T cell receptor beta chains from one sample, sequenced in a study of siplizumab effects on memory and regulatory T cells. The protocol was immunoSEQ multiplex PCR, while the TCRdb copy is restricted to in-frame clones and leaves out a portion. The sample yields 18,000 or so clones, around 42% seen once. Their recognized antigens are unknown. Coculturing was carried out on the mixed lymphocyte reaction cells. It lasted six to seven days and was done at 37°C. Sequenced: CFSE-low (dividing) CD4+ T cells sorted from an allogeneic mixed lymphocyte reaction. All receptors come from a human donor in good health; the cells came from an allogeneic mixed lymphocyte reaction.

The chain recombines TRBV7-9 with TRBJ2-3, with TRBD2 as a possible D gene (5 bases). The germline V gene has CDR1 SEHNR and CDR2 FQNEAQ (reference sequence). V lost 6 bases and J lost 0, with 13 bases in between. The CDR3 extends over 15 amino acids. The CDR3 region is CASSINRGSTDTQYF. The DNA for the CDR3 is TGTGCCAGCAGTATTAACCGGGGAAGCACAGATACGCAGTATTTT.

The chain carries TRBV28 and TRBJ2-7; TRBD2 matches at 9 bases. With V trimmed by 4 bases and J by 2 bases, 9 bases remained unmatched. CDR3 length: 16 amino acids. CDR1 is MDHEN and CDR2 is SYDVKM in the germline V gene. CDR3 nucleotide sequence: TGTGCCAGCAGTTCCTCCGGGGCTAGCGGGGCCTACGAGCAGTACTTC. Protein: CASSSSGASGAYEQYF.

This chain links TRBV28 with TRBJ1-1; D gene unclear. The CDR3 spans 15 residues. Germline CDR1 reads MDHEN; CDR2 reads SYDVKM. V was clipped by 5 bases and J by 3 bases, with 16 bases between them. The CDR3 region has the DNA TGTGCCAGCAGTCCTTATCGGAGTTGGGACACTGAAGCTTTCTTT. Translating gives CASSPYRSWDTEAFF.

The CDR3 DNA is TGTGCCAGAAGCTATCCTACGCTTGAGCAGTTCTTC. Protein product: CARSYPTLEQFF. The genes are TRBV5-3 and TRBJ2-1; unclear D gene. TRBV5-3 is an ORF for which the function is uncertain. V lost 3 bases and J 9 bases, leaving 10 bases between the germline ends. CDR3 size: 12 residues.

This clone was found a few times. The chain couples TRBV18 to TRBJ1-2; D is ambiguous. In germline, CDR1 is KGHSH, CDR2 LQKENI. The CDR3 is 13 residues long. The V end lost 6 bases, the J end lost 3 bases, and 11 bases lay between the germline ends. CDR3 sequence: CASSEGPYYGYTF. CDR3 DNA: TGTGCCAGCTCTGAAGGGCCCTACTATGGCTACACCTTC.

The chain recombines TRBV18 with TRBJ1-2; 10 bases match TRBD1. CDR1 is KGHSH, CDR2 LQKENI, per germline. The junction had 6 bases not matched to a gene; V was cut back by 4 bases and J by 4 bases. CDR3 length: 15 residues. CDR3 in amino acids: CASSLGQGLGYGYTF. The CDR3 DNA follows: TGTGCCAGCTCACTGGGACAGGGGTTGGGCTATGGCTACACCTTC. The full variable domain, in which reference TRBV18 and TRBJ1-2 provide the parts outside the CDR3, is NAGVMQNPRHLVRRRGQEARLRCSPMKGHSHVYWYRQLPEEGLKFMVYLQKENIIDESGMPKERFSAEFPKEGPSILRIQQVVRGDSAAYFCASSLGQGLGYGYTFGSGTRLTVV.

V usage is TRBV12-5 and J usage is TRBJ1-6; D remains ambiguous. The CDR3 covers 13 residues. The V gene's germline CDR1 is LGHNT and CDR2 FRNRAP. V lost 5 bases, J lost 8 bases, and 10 bases lay in between. The CDR3: CASGMDGYSPLHF. The CDR3 nucleotides read TGTGCTAGTGGTATGGACGGCTATTCACCCCTCCACTTT.

The genes are TRBV15 and TRBJ1-5; D unclear. CDR3 length: 15 residues. Germline V gives CDR1 LNHNV, CDR2 YYDKDF (reference sequence). V was clipped by 0 bases and J by 6 bases, with 12 bases between them. CDR3 amino acids: CATSRERFYRQPQHF. CDR3 nucleotide sequence: TGTGCCACCAGCAGAGAACGTTTTTATCGTCAGCCCCAGCATTTT.

This clone was observed a handful of times. V is TRBV15 and J is TRBJ2-5; the match to TRBD1 covers 7 bases. Germline V gene lookup returns CDR1 LNHNV and CDR2 YYDKDF (reference sequence). Trimming at V came to 3 bases and at J to 2 bases, leaving 0 bases not matched to a gene. This CDR3 region has 13 residues. CDR3 DNA: TGTGCCACCAGCAGGGACAGGCAAGAGACCCAGTACTTC. Its protein is CATSRDRQETQYF.

In its sample, this clone ranks as medium-sized. This sequence joins TRBV30 and TRBJ2-3, with D unclear. The CDR3 length is 12 residues. V shed 0 bases and J shed 9 bases, with 10 bases lying between them. Per the germline V gene, CDR1 is GTSNPN and CDR2 is SVGIG (reference sequence). This CDR3 reads CAWSVLGGTQYF. DNA of the CDR3: TGTGCCTGGAGTGTACTGGGCGGAACGCAGTATTTT.

In the case of this clone: One junction end disagrees with the germline gene, perhaps due to a read error. The chain uses TRBV6-5 and TRBJ2-2, with 9 bases aligning to TRBD1. Germline CDR1 reads MNHEY; CDR2 reads SVGAGI. The CDR3 runs 14 residues. The CDR3 nucleotides read TGTGCCAGCAGGGGGACAGGGAACGCCGGGGAGCTGTTTTTT. Encoded protein: CASRGTGNAGELFF.

The CDR3 sequence is CATATRGAKETQYF. Written as DNA, the CDR3 is TGTGCCACCGCTACCCGGGGGGCTAAGGAGACCCAGTACTTC. The chain couples TRBV19 to TRBJ2-5, with a tentative D call TRBD2 (7 bases). Trimming left V 10 bases short and J 5 bases short, with 20 bases between. Germline V gene data show CDR1 as LNHDA and CDR2 as SQIVND (reference sequence). The CDR3 is 14 amino acids. Full variable domain (outside the CDR3, taken from reference TRBV19 and TRBJ2-5): DGGITQSPKYLFRKEGQNVTLSCEQNLNHDAMYWYRQDPGQGLRLIYYSQIVNDFQKGDIAEGYSVSREKKESFPLTVTSAQKNPTAFYLCATATRGAKETQYFGPGTRLLVL.

Remarks on this clone: Other DNA sequences of this sample code for an identical CDR3. The V and J genes are TRBV11-2 and TRBJ2-3, with D hard to call. CDR1 is SGHAT, CDR2 FQNNGV, per germline. Deletions cut 0 bases from V and 2 bases from J, with 6 bases between. The CDR3 runs 14 residues. The CDR3 loop is CASSLDRATDTQYF. The CDR3 DNA is TGTGCCAGCAGCTTAGATCGGGCCACAGATACGCAGTATTTT.

V gene TRBV5-1 combines with J gene TRBJ1-1; TRBD1 aligns across 7 bases. Germline V lookup: CDR1 SGHRS, CDR2 YFSETQ. Trimming at V came to 4 bases and at J to 5 bases, leaving 11 bases not matched to a gene. The CDR3 is 15 amino acids. For the CDR3, the DNA is TGCGCCAGCAGCGCCGGGACAGAGGGATGGACTGAAGCTTTCTTT. Its translation: CASSAGTEGWTEAFF. The full variable domain, its missing parts supplied by reference TRBV5-1 and TRBJ1-1, is KAGVTQTPRYLIKTRGQQVTLSCSPISGHRSVSWYQQTPGQGLQFLFEYFSETQRNKGNFPGRFSGRQFSNSRSEMNVSTLELGDSALYLCASSAGTEGWTEAFFGQGTRLTVV.

This clone was observed a handful of times. This chain uses TRBV21-1 with TRBJ1-6. TRBV21-1 corresponds to a pseudogene. There are 14 residues in the CDR3. The CDR3 bases are TGTGCCAGCAGCCCCCGCCGTTCAAATTCACCCCTCCACTTT. This sequence encodes CASSPRRSNSPLHF.

This clone has more than one count but fewer than ten. V gene TRBV14 combines with J gene TRBJ1-3, with a weak D call TRBD1 (5 bases). V gave up 6 bases and J gave up 2 bases, with 11 bases separating them. The CDR3 totals 14 residues. Germline CDR1 and CDR2: SGHDN and FVKESK. DNA of the CDR3: TGTGCCAGCAGACCCTCGGGGGCTGGAAACACCATATATTTT. Protein: CASRPSGAGNTIYF.

The chain joins TRBV18 to TRBJ2-7; D is uncertain. Germline V lookup: CDR1 KGHSH, CDR2 LQKENI. V gave up 4 bases and J gave up 0 bases, with 13 bases separating them. The CDR3 length is 15 residues. The CDR3 DNA reads as TGTGCCAGCTCACGGTTCGGGCAGAACTCCTACGAGCAGTACTTC. Its protein is CASSRFGQNSYEQYF.

V gene TRBV6-6 combines with J gene TRBJ1-2; no clear D gene. CDR3 size: 14 residues. The V and J ends lost 2 bases and 2 bases respectively, with 9 bases between them. Germline CDR1 and CDR2: MNHNY and SVGAGI (reference sequence). CDR3 bases: TGTGCCAGCAGTTACATCGGGAGGAACTATGGCTACACCTTC. It translates to CASSYIGRNYGYTF.

A single count supports this clone. The rearrangement uses TRBV5-1 and TRBJ2-3; maybe TRBD2 (6 bases). Germline V gene data show CDR1 as SGHRS and CDR2 as YFSETQ. Trimming took off 4 bases at V and 4 bases at J, with 13 bases between the two ends. The CDR3 consists of 14 residues. The CDR3 spells CASSRDSYADTQYF. As DNA, the CDR3 is TGCGCCAGCAGCCGGGACTCCTACGCAGATACGCAGTATTTT.

Judged by abundance, this clone is medium-sized. This chain uses TRBV5-4 with TRBJ1-2; D gene unclear. Trimming removed 4 bases at V and 5 bases at J, with 6 bases between. The CDR3 is 11 amino acids. CDR1 and CDR2 (germline): SGHNT, YYREEE (reference sequence). In DNA form, the CDR3 reads TGTGCCAGCAGCCTCGGGTATGGCTACACCTTC. Translated, it gives CASSLGYGYTF.

The V call is TRBV18, the J call TRBJ1-5, with a weak D call TRBD1 (5 bases). The germline V gene encodes CDR1 KGHSH and CDR2 LQKENI. The CDR3 loop spans 18 amino acids. The V end was cut by 2 bases, the J end by 2 bases, with 19 bases between. In nucleotides, the CDR3 is TGTGCCAGCTCACCAACCAGTCGTGGAGGGGTAGGCAATCAGCCCCAGCATTTT. It codes for CASSPTSRGGVGNQPQHF.